This T cell receptor (beta chain) appears in the sequencing data of a study of neurological immune-mediated disorders. The CDR3 length is 17 residues. V shed 4 bases, J shed 7 bases, and the junction held 10 bases outside the gene matches. In germline, CDR1 is MNHEY, CDR2 SVGAGI. Individuals who volunteered at a blood bank located in Maryland, USA, made up the group of healthy controls. This clonotype was seen ten or more times. One entry per CDR3 protein results from TCRdb running MiXCR on the 5' RACE reads. The sample comprises more than 75,000 distinct CDR3 sequences, 9% to 12% of which are singletons, and under 2% rests with the top ten.

Input material: PBMCs. The TCR originated in a man in his forties or fifties in good health. The chain has TRBV6-5 and TRBJ2-1; 13 bases match TRBD2. The CDR3 here is CASSSGTSGKGRNEQFF. The CDR3 bases are TGTGCCAGCAGTTCCGGGACTAGCGGGAAGGGGAGGAATGAGCAGTTCTTC.